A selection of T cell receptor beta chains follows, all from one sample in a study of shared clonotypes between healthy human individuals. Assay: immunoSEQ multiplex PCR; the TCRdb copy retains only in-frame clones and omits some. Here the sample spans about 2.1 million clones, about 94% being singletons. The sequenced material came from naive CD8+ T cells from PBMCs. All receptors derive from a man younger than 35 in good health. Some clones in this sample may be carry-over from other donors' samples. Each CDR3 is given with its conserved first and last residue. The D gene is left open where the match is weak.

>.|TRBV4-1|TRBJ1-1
CASSLVGGFGQNTEAFF
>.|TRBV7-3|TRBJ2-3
CASSLNGRPDSSTDTQYF
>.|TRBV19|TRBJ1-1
CASIPRQHTNTEAFF
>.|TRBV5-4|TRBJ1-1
CASSLTSNTEAFF
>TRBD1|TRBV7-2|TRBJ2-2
CASSHRTTGGVVYTGELFF
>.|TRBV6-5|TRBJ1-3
CASSTPGFSGNTIYF
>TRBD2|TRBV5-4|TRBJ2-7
CASSPLPGRAVEQYF
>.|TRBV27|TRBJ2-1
CASSPRSYNEQFF
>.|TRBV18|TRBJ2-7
CASSPSGNYEQYF
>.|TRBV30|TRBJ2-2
CAWKDRRVGTGELFF
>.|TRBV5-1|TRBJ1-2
CASSLYAPYETTYGYTF
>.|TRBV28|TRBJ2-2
CASRGGQNTGELFF
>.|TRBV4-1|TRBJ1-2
CASSQDWPGGGYTF
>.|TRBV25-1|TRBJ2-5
CASSELGTGSLVGETQYF
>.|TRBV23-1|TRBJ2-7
CASSQSGALLRDTPTYEQYF
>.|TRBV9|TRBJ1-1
CASSVGDSQNTEAFF
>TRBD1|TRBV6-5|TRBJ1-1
CASSYSRDSMNTEAFF
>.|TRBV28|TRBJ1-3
CASSLWGTGNTIYF
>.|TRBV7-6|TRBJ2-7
CASSLRGYEQYF
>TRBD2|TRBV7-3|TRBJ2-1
CASSPTSGRDYNEQFF
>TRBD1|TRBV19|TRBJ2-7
CASSIGTGSTYEQYF
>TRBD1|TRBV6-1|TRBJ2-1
CASSLITGGSNEQFF
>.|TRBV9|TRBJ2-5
CASSFRGLDSETQYF
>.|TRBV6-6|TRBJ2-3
CASSYVDTQYF
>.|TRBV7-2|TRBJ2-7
CASSYTPGAGYEQYF
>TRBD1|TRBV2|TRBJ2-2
CASGRQGSTGELFF
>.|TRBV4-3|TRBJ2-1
CASSQEVGPLGNEQFF
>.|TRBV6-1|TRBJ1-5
CASSDALGNYQPQHF
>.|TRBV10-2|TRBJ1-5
CASSESGRDGSLVSNQPQHF
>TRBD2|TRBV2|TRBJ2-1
CASSLAGTSGSPYNEQFF
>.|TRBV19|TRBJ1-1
CASSMRVYAEAFF
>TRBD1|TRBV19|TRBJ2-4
CASSTRQGPFANIQYF
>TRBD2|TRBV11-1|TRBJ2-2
CASRGTTSNTGELFF
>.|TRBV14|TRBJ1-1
CASSQEFRLEKTEAFF
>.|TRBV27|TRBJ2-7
CASSLVGGEYEQYF
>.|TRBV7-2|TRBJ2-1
CASSFASSYNEQFF
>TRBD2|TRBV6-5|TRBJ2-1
CASSYSGGYEQFF
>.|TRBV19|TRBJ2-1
CASSIWGGRPYNEQFF
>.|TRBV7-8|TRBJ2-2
CASSLVPGGELFF
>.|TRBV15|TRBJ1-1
CATSSEKGAEAFF
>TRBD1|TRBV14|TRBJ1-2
CASSQDRTGGTNGYTF
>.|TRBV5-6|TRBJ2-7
CASSHPLSLGYEQYF
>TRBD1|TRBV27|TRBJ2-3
CASSAQGAADTQYF
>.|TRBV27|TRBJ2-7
CASSPRQGHYEQYF
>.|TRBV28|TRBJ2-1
CASTRDIARDEQFF
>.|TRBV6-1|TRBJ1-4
CASSEGRGRVGEKLFF
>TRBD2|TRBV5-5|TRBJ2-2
CASMLLAGGRGNTGELFF
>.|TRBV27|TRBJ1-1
CASSLSFGYTEAFF
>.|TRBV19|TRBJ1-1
CASSVRDFNTEAFF
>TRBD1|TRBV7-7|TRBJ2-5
CASSQRDSRYMETQYF
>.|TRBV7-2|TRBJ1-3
CASRGRGSGNTIYF
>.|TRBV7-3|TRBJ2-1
CASSSRDSSYNEQFF
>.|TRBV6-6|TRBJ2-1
CASSYGHGNEQFF
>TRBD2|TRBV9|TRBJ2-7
CASSVLADSYEQYF